This T cell receptor beta chain derives from a study of blood T cells in healthy people across ages. Germline V lookup: CDR1 SGHRS, CDR2 YFSETQ. The V gene end was trimmed by 0 bases and the J gene end by 0 bases; junction bases not matched to a gene: 8. This CDR3 is built from 17 residues. Primed by a sample-barcoded 5' primer and a J-beta primer mix, a second PCR proceeded for about 6 to 12 cycles. TCRdb itself ran the 5' RACE reads through MiXCR, one entry per CDR3 protein. The repertoire has 550,000 to 650,000 distinct CDR3 sequences, about 25% of them found once; the top ten carry approximately 3.5%. These data are also associated with another study on T cells of mothers and their children. From that report: During the second PCR, the M1S primer introduced sample barcodes along with 2-4 random nucleotides.

The sequenced sample was blood. This TCR derives from a boy aged 2 to 10 in good health. The chain couples TRBV5-1 to TRBJ2-7; TRBD1 aligns across 8 bases. As DNA, the CDR3 is TGCGCCAGCAGCTTGGCCGGGGACAGGCTCAACTCCTACGAGCAGTACTTC. This translates into CASSLAGDRLNSYEQYF.